The clone carrying this T cell receptor (beta chain) turned up a few times. Its antigen is not identified. Individual cDNA molecules received unique molecular identifiers. Via MiXCR, TCRdb re-called the 5' RACE reads, giving one row per CDR3 protein. Of about 44,000 distinct CDR3 sequences listed, approximately 22% are singletons. The CDR3 runs 17 residues. The V and J ends lost 7 bases and 4 bases, in that order; junction bases with no gene match: 16. CDR1 is MNHNS and CDR2 is SASEGT in the germline V gene. This sample was taken from a study of early T cells in non-severe SARS-CoV-2 infection. Study information: Sequencing of bulk RNA from unsorted whole blood was done, without chain pairing.

Study-level points and caveats: VDJdb matches were skewed toward anti-spike CD8 T cell responses.

The sample in question was whole blood, obtained at baseline. The chain links TRBV6-1 to TRBJ1-5, with 7 positions matching TRBD1. This clonotype was obtained from an adult who was a healthcare worker with PCR-confirmed SARS-CoV-2 infection or an uninfected control (not recorded which). The CDR3 DNA reads TGTGCCAGCACTTCCTTCGTTCGGACAGGAGAGAATCAGCCCCAGCATTTT. This encodes CASTSFVRTGENQPQHF.